This T cell receptor (beta chain) was found in a study of shared clonotypes between healthy human individuals. Whole-study context: The study enrolled a couple of women and a few men aged 18 to 49.

CDR1 is MNHNY, CDR2 SVGAGI, per germline (reference sequence). With V trimmed by 0 bases and J by 3 bases, 2 bases remained unmatched. The CDR3 runs 16 residues. Broader study findings: In a few donors, around 5.5% of naive CD4 clonotypes appeared in common. Donor clonotype sharing was expected to depend on sequencing depth.

Clones were read by immunoSEQ multiplex PCR, and TCRdb kept only the in-frame ones, dropping some. The repertoire includes about 610,000 clones, around 97% of them detected once, and approximately 0.057% sits in the top ten. Points on this clone: Its antigen is not identified.

The sequenced material came from naive CD4+ T cells sorted from blood. Subset described: CD45RA+ positively selected. The TCR originated in a woman aged 30 to 39 in good health. The chain employs TRBV6-6 and TRBJ1-5; 10 bases align to TRBD1. CDR3 amino acids: CASSYSGTGVNQPQHF. In DNA, the CDR3 is TGTGCCAGCAGTTACTCCGGGACAGGGGTCAATCAGCCCCAGCATTTT.